This entry features one TCR beta chain sequence. These data come from a study of Tregs in tolerant kidney transplant recipients. The assay was immunoSEQ multiplex PCR, and TCRdb's table has in-frame clones only and misses some. The sample holds tens of thousands of clones; over 80% are singletons and the top ten take 3.5% to 5.5%. There are 15 residues in the CDR3. V lost 3 bases to trimming and J lost 5 bases; unmatched junction nucleotides: 7. Germline loops: CDR1 PRHDT, CDR2 FYEKMQ (reference sequence). This sequence originates from a human donor in good health. This chain uses TRBV13 with TRBJ2-3; 8 bases match TRBD1. Sequencing was performed on CD4+ T cells from blood. In DNA form, the CDR3 reads TGTGCCAGCAGCTTCTTCAGGGGGCGAGGAGATACGCAGTATTTT. This codes for CASSFFRGRGDTQYF.